This T cell receptor beta chain was obtained from a study of cytomegalovirus exposure and HLA in healthy donors. Study-wide results and caveats: Common viral pathogens (according to a later analysis) appeared linked to several of the most significant clusters. The classifier reportedly diagnosed cytomegalovirus status with high sensitivity and specificity. Specific recognition of CMV antigens was confirmed in vitro for a few chains (all CMV-associated). In all likelihood, a cluster of highly shared sequence variants was a sequencing artifact.

The PCR had 60 Vbeta and 13 Jbeta primers. Clones were sequenced by immunoSEQ multiplex PCR, and TCRdb holds only the in-frame ones, with some missing. Among more than 95,000 clones listed, roughly 82% were seen once. The CDR3 totals 13 residues. With V trimmed by 3 bases and J by 2 bases, 2 bases remained unmatched. Germline V gene sequence: CDR1 SGHRS, CDR2 YFSETQ. A word on this clone: No antigen is known for it.

The receptor was isolated from a woman in her sixties or seventies in good health and CMV-seropositive. The chain has TRBV5-1 and TRBJ2-7, with 7 bases lining up with TRBD1. Source material: PBMCs. CDR3 coding DNA: TGCGCCAGCAGCTACGGACAGGCCTACGAGCAGTACTTC. Its translation is CASSYGQAYEQYF.